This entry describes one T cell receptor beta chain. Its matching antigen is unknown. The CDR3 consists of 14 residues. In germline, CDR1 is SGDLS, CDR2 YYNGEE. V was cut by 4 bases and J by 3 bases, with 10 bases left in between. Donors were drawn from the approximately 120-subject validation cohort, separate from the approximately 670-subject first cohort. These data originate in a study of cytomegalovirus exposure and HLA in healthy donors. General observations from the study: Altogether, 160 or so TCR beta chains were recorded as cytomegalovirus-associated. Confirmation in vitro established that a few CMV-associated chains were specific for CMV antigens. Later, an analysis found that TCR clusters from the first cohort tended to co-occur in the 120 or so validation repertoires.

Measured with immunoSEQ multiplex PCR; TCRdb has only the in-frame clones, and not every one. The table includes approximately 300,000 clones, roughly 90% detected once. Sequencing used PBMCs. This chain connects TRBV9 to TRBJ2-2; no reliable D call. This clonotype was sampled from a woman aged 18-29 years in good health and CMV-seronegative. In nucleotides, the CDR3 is TGTGCCAGCAGCTCCAGACAAGACACCGGGGAGCTGTTTTTT. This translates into CASSSRQDTGELFF.